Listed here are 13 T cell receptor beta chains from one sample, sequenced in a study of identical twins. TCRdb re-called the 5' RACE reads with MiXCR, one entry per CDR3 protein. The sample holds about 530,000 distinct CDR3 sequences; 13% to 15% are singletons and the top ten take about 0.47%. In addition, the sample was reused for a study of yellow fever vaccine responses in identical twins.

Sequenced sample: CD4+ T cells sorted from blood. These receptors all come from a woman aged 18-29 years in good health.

The CDR3 region is CASSLAGDTQETQYF. CDR3 coding DNA: TGCGCCAGCAGCTTAGCGGGGGACACCCAAGAGACCCAGTACTTC. This chain uses TRBV5-1 with TRBJ2-5; the match to TRBD2 covers 8 bases. CDR3 length: 15 amino acids. V was pared by 2 bases and J by 1 base, with 4 bases of the junction left unmatched. Germline V gives CDR1 SGHRS, CDR2 YFSETQ.

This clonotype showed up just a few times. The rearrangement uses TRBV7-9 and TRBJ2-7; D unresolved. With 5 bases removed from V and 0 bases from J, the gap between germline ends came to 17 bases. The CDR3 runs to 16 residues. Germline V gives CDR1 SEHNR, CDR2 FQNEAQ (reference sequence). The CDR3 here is CASSQSPGQSSYEQYF. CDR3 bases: TGTGCCAGCAGCCAGTCCCCCGGCCAGAGCTCCTACGAGCAGTACTTC.

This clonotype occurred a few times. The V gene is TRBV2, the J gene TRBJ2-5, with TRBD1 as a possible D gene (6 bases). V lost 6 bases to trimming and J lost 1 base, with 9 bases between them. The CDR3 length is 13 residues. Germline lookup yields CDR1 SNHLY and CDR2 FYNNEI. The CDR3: CASRGTSQETQYF. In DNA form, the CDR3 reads TGTGCCAGCAGGGGGACAAGCCAAGAGACCCAGTACTTC. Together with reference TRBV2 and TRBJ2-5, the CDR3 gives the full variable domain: EPEVTQTPSHQVTQMGQEVILRCVPISNHLYFYWYRQILGQKVEFLVSFYNNEISEKSEIFDDQFSVERPDGSNFTLKIRSTKLEDSAMYFCASRGTSQETQYFGPGTRLLVL.

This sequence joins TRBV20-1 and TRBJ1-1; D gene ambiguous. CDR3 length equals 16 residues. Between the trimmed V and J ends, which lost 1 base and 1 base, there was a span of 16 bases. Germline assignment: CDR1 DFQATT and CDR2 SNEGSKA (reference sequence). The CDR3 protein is CSARVAESGWNTEAFF. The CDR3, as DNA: TGCAGTGCTAGAGTTGCGGAGTCAGGATGGAACACTGAAGCTTTCTTT.

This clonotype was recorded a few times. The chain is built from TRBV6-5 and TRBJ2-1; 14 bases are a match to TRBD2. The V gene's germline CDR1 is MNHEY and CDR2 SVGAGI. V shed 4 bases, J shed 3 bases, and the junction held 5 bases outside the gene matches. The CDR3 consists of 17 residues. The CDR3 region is CASSSGLAGVFYNEQFF. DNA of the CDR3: TGTGCCAGCAGTTCGGGACTAGCGGGAGTTTTCTACAATGAGCAGTTCTTC.

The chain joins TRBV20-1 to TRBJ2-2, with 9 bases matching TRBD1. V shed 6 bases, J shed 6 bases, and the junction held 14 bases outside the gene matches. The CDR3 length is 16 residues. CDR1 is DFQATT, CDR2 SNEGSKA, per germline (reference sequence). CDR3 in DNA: TGCAGTGCAAGAATATCCCCGGGACAGGGCTCCGGGGAGCTGTTTTTT. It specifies CSARISPGQGSGELFF.

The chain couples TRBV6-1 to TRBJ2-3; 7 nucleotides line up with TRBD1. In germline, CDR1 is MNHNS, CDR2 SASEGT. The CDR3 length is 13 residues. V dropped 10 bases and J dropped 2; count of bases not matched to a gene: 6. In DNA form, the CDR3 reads TGTGCCACCCAGGGGGAGTTCACAGATACGCAGTATTTT. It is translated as CATQGEFTDTQYF.

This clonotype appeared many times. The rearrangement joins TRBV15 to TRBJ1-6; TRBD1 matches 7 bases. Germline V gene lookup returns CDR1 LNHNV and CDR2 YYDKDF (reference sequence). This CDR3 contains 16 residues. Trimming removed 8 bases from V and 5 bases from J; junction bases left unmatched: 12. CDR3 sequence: CATGEGAYADNSPLHF. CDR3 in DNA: TGTGCCACCGGGGAGGGGGCCTACGCGGATAATTCACCCCTCCACTTT. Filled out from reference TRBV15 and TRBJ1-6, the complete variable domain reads DAMVIQNPRYQVTQFGKPVTLSCSQTLNHNVMYWYQQKSSQAPKLLFHYYDKDFNNEADTPDNFQSRRPNTSFCFLDIRSPGLGDTAMYLCATGEGAYADNSPLHFGNGTRLTVT.

Written as DNA, the CDR3 is TGTGCCAGCAAGTCTAGCGTATACAATGAGCAGTTCTTC. Its translation is CASKSSVYNEQFF. The chain has TRBV2 and TRBJ2-1; weak D call: TRBD2 (6 bases). CDR3 length: 13 residues. Germline values: CDR1 SNHLY, CDR2 FYNNEI. V was clipped by 7 bases and J by 4 bases, with 11 bases between them.

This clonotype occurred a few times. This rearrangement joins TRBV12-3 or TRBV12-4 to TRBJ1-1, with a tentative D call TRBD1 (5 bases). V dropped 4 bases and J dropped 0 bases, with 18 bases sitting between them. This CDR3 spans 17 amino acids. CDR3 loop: CASSSERGPRMNTEAFF. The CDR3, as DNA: TGTGCCAGCAGTTCAGAACGGGGCCCCCGCATGAACACTGAAGCTTTCTTT.

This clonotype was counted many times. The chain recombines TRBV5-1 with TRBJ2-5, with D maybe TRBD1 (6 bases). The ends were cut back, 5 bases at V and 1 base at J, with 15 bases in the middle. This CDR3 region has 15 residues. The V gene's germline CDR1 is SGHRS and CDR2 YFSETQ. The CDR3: CASSSARQVQETQYF. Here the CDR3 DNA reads TGCGCCAGCAGTTCTGCGAGACAGGTCCAAGAGACCCAGTACTTC.

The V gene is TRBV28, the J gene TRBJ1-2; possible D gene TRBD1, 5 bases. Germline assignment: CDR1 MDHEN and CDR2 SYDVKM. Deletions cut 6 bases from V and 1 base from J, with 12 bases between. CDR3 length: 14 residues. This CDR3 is CASSPGTHNYGYTF. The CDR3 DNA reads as TGTGCCAGCAGCCCTGGGACGCATAACTATGGCTACACCTTC.

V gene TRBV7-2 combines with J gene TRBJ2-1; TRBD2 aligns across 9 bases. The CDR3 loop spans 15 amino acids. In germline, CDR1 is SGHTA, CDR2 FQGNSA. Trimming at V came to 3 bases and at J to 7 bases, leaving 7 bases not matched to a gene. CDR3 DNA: TGTGCCAGCAGCTTGGGTAGCGGGAGAGGGAATGAGCAGTTCTTC. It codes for CASSLGSGRGNEQFF.